The 21 T cell receptor beta chains reported below all come from one sample, sequenced in a study of early T cells in non-severe SARS-CoV-2 infection. A single record per CDR3 protein comes from TCRdb applying MiXCR to the 5' RACE reads. In the table there are some 30,000 distinct CDR3 sequences, 5.7% of which are singletons. The sample taken for sequencing was whole blood. All receptors come from an adult who was a healthcare worker with PCR-confirmed SARS-CoV-2 infection or an uninfected control (not recorded which).

This clonotype showed up many times. CDR3 nucleotides: TGTGCCAGCAGTTTCCCAGGGAAAGCTTTCTTT. Translating gives CASSFPGKAFF. V is TRBV28 and J is TRBJ1-1; tentative D call: TRBD1 (5 bases). The germline V gene encodes CDR1 MDHEN and CDR2 SYDVKM. V lost 3 bases to trimming and J lost 9 bases, with 8 bases between them. This CDR3 comprises 11 residues.

This clonotype was observed many times. The chain links TRBV6-6 to TRBJ1-6; perhaps TRBD1 as D (6 bases). Trimming left V 0 bases short and J 11 bases short, with 11 bases between. CDR1 and CDR2 (germline): MNHNY, SVGAGI (reference sequence). CDR3 length: 14 residues. CDR3 amino acids: CASSYSEGGAPLHF. The CDR3 nucleotides read TGTGCCAGCAGTTACTCAGAAGGGGGTGCACCCCTCCACTTT.

This clonotype was observed many times. The CDR3 loop reads CASSDLAGVNEQFF. The CDR3, as DNA: TGTGCCAGCAGTGATCTAGCGGGAGTCAATGAGCAGTTCTTC. The chain couples TRBV6-4 to TRBJ2-1, with TRBD2 matching over 10 bases. The CDR3 totals 14 residues. CDR1 is MRHNA, CDR2 SNTAGT, per germline. V lost 3 bases and J lost 6; bases outside the gene matches: 2.

This clonotype has only one observation. Just one base apart from a much larger clone, this may be a read error. This sequence joins TRBV18 and TRBJ2-1; 8 nucleotides align to TRBD2. The CDR3 is made up of 15 amino acids. The germline gives CDR1 KGHSH, CDR2 LQKENI. The DNA for the CDR3 is TGTGGCAGTTCCGAAAGCGGGAGCTCCTACAATGAGCAGTTCTTC. It yields the protein CGSSESGSSYNEQFF.

Many counts were recorded for this clonotype. The rearrangement joins TRBV7-2 to TRBJ1-5, with no clear D. Germline loops: CDR1 SGHTA, CDR2 FQGNSA. This CDR3 is 14 amino acids long. V was cut by 5 bases and J by 5 bases, with 13 bases left in between. The CDR3 sequence: CASSQAGNHQPQHF. CDR3 nucleotides: TGTGCCAGCAGCCAAGCCGGCAACCATCAGCCCCAGCATTTT.

This clonotype is termed medium-sized. The chain employs TRBV12-3 or TRBV12-4 and TRBJ2-1, with D maybe TRBD2 (6 bases). V shed 5 bases and J shed 4 bases, with 12 bases lying between them. The CDR3 is 14 residues long. In nucleotides, the CDR3 is TGTGCCAGCAGTCCTGGGGGGAGGTACAATGAGCAGTTCTTC. It codes for CASSPGGRYNEQFF.

This clonotype was seen a few times. The chain couples TRBV11-2 to TRBJ2-7, with TRBD1 as a possible D gene (6 bases). The CDR3 has 13 residues. V was pared by 3 bases and J by 2 bases, with 8 bases between. Germline values: CDR1 SGHAT, CDR2 FQNNGV. CDR3 DNA sequence: TGTGCCAGCAGCTTGGGACAAACCTACGAGCAGTACTTC. It encodes CASSLGQTYEQYF.

This chain joins TRBV27 and TRBJ1-2; the match to TRBD1 covers 8 bases. The CDR3 is made up of 12 amino acids. After removal of 10 bases from V and 7 bases from J, the junction contained 8 bases not matched to a gene. Germline V gene sequence: CDR1 MNHEY, CDR2 SMNVEV (reference sequence). This CDR3 reads CATTDRAVGYTF. The CDR3 coding sequence is TGTGCCACCACGGACAGGGCCGTTGGCTACACCTTC.

This clonotype was counted many times. The chain carries TRBV11-3 and TRBJ2-7; no clear D gene. The V end lost 5 bases, the J end lost 5 bases, and 10 bases lay between the germline ends. The CDR3 is 12 amino acids. Germline V gene data show CDR1 as SGHNT and CDR2 as YENEEA. CDR3 bases: TGTGCCAGCAGCGGCCGCTCGGACGAGCAGTACTTC. Protein sequence: CASSGRSDEQYF.

The sample holds many counts of this clonotype. The V gene is TRBV7-8, the J gene TRBJ1-5; unclear D gene. The CDR3 consists of 14 residues. Trimming removed 5 bases from V and 0 bases from J, with 8 bases in between. In germline, CDR1 is SGHVS, CDR2 FQNEAQ. DNA for the CDR3: TGTGCCAGCAGCCGACACAGTAGCAATCAGCCCCAGCATTTT. It encodes CASSRHSSNQPQHF.

This clonotype was seen a few times. The chain couples TRBV20-1 to TRBJ1-2; 9 nucleotides match TRBD1. There are 15 residues in the CDR3. Per the germline V gene, CDR1 is DFQATT and CDR2 is SNEGSKA (reference sequence). J gave up 0 bases and V 2 bases, and 4 bases lay outside the gene matches. CDR3 nucleotides: TGCAGTGCTAGAAGGACAGGGGTAACTAACTATGGCTACACCTTC. It is translated as CSARRTGVTNYGYTF.

This chain connects TRBV10-3 to TRBJ2-1, with 10 bases identical to TRBD2. Germline V lookup: CDR1 ENHRY, CDR2 SYGVKD. After removal of 5 bases from V and 7 bases from J, the junction contained 5 bases not matched to a gene. The CDR3 covers 14 residues. The CDR3 protein is CAISIGTSANEQFF. The CDR3 region has the DNA TGTGCCATCAGTATAGGGACTAGCGCGAATGAGCAGTTCTTC.

This clonotype was counted a few times. V is TRBV10-3 and J is TRBJ2-1, with D possibly matching TRBD1 (6 bases). The ends were cut back, 4 bases at V and 5 bases at J, with 15 bases in the middle. CDR1 and CDR2 (germline): ENHRY, SYGVKD. CDR3 length: 15 amino acids. The CDR3 sequence is CAISVSERGNNEQFF. In DNA form, the CDR3 reads TGTGCCATCAGTGTTAGTGAAAGGGGGAACAATGAGCAGTTCTTC.

This clonotype was recorded many times. The V and J genes are TRBV5-1 and TRBJ1-1; 7 nucleotides match TRBD1. The CDR3 extends over 16 amino acids. The V and J ends lost 4 bases and 0 bases, in that order; junction bases with no gene match: 9. CDR1 and CDR2 (germline): SGHRS, YFSETQ. This chain's CDR3 is CASSLRTGGLNTEAFF. For the CDR3, the DNA is TGCGCCAGCAGCCTACGGACAGGAGGACTGAACACTGAAGCTTTCTTT.

The sample holds many counts of this clonotype. The chain combines TRBV7-6 with TRBJ1-1; D ambiguous. V was trimmed by 1 base and J by 0 bases, leaving 12 bases between them. CDR3 length: 16 amino acids. The germline V gene has CDR1 SGHVS and CDR2 FNYEAQ. The CDR3 DNA is TGTGCCAGCAGCTTAGAGCGGTCAGAAATGAACACTGAAGCTTTCTTT. It is translated as CASSLERSEMNTEAFF.

The chain joins TRBV28 to TRBJ2-3; TRBD1 aligns across 10 bases. There are 16 residues in the CDR3. Germline CDR1 and CDR2: MDHEN and SYDVKM. With 2 bases clipped from V and 6 bases from J, the junction kept 8 bases outside the gene matches. CDR3 sequence reads: CASSLPMGQGRDTQYF. The CDR3 coding sequence is TGTGCCAGCAGTTTACCCATGGGACAGGGGAGGGATACGCAGTATTTT. Looking up the rest from reference TRBV28 and TRBJ2-3 gives the full variable domain: DVKVTQSSRYLVKRTGEKVFLECVQDMDHENMFWYRQDPGLGLRLIYFSYDVKMKEKGDIPEGYSVSREKKERFSLILESASTNQTSMYLCASSLPMGQGRDTQYFGPGTRLTVL.

This clonotype was counted ten times or more. The chain carries TRBV20-1 and TRBJ2-7; 11 nucleotides line up with TRBD2. This CDR3 has 17 residues. Germline CDR1 and CDR2: DFQATT and SNEGSKA (reference sequence). V shed 3 bases, J shed 2 bases, and the junction held 12 bases outside the gene matches. CDR3 DNA sequence: TGCAGTGCTAGGGGAGGGGAGACTAGCGGGACCCCCTACGAGCAGTACTTC. Residues: CSARGGETSGTPYEQYF.

This clonotype was picked up many times. DNA for the CDR3: TGTGCCAGCAGCTACAGCACAGGGCAAAACAATCAGCCCCAGCATTTT. Its protein product is CASSYSTGQNNQPQHF. The V call is TRBV7-2, the J call TRBJ1-5, with D tentatively TRBD1 (6 bases). CDR1 SGHTA and CDR2 FQGNSA come from the germline V gene. The CDR3 totals 16 residues. Deletions cut 4 bases from V and 3 bases from J, with 16 bases between. The full variable domain, in which reference TRBV7-2 and TRBJ1-5 provide the parts outside the CDR3, is GAGVSQSPSNKVTEKGKDVELRCDPISGHTALYWYRQSLGQGLEFLIYFQGNSAPDKSGLPSDRFSAERTGGSVSTLTIQRTQQEDSAVYLCASSYSTGQNNQPQHFGDGTRLSIL.

In this sample, this clonotype turned up many times. The gene calls are TRBV27 and TRBJ2-1; TRBD2 agrees at 9 bases. The germline V gene encodes CDR1 MNHEY and CDR2 SMNVEV (reference sequence). There are 15 residues in the CDR3. V lost 6 bases, J lost 0 bases, and 3 bases stayed unmatched. This chain's CDR3 is CASRRSGSSYNEQFF. The CDR3 coding sequence is TGTGCCAGCAGACGTAGCGGGAGCTCCTACAATGAGCAGTTCTTC.

The sample holds many counts of this clonotype. The chain has TRBV6-1 and TRBJ1-6; D unclear. The germline CDR1 and CDR2 sequences are MNHNS and SASEGT. The CDR3 covers 11 residues. Between the trimmed V and J ends, which lost 6 bases and 7 bases, there was a span of 4 bases. The CDR3 spells CASSLNSPLHF. Written as DNA, the CDR3 is TGTGCCAGCAGCCTAAATTCACCCCTCCACTTT.

This clonotype has ten or more counts. This chain links TRBV2 with TRBJ1-4; 9 nucleotides align to TRBD1. Germline V CDR1 and CDR2: SNHLY, FYNNEI. The CDR3 extends over 13 amino acids. V lost 8 bases, J lost 8 bases, and 6 bases stayed unmatched. This CDR3 reads CASAGQGIEKLFF. The CDR3 DNA is TGTGCCAGCGCGGGACAGGGTATAGAAAAACTGTTTTTT.